The T cell receptor beta chain under discussion was sequenced for a study of early T cells in non-severe SARS-CoV-2 infection. TCRdb itself ran the 5' RACE reads through MiXCR, one entry per CDR3 protein. Of just under 60,000 distinct CDR3 sequences listed, roughly 8% are singletons. This clonotype was found a few times. This CDR3 contains 17 residues. V shed 8 bases and J shed 1 base, with 20 bases lying between them. Germline V gene sequence: CDR1 LNHDA, CDR2 SQIVND (reference sequence). This clonotype was sampled from an adult who was a healthcare worker with PCR-confirmed SARS-CoV-2 infection or an uninfected control (not recorded which). Specimen: whole blood. The J gene is TRBJ2-2, the V gene TRBV19, with D maybe TRBD2 (5 bases). The CDR3 loop reads CASFPRASRLNTGELFF. The CDR3 DNA reads as TGTGCCAGTTTCCCTCGGGCTAGCCGACTGAACACCGGGGAGCTGTTTTTT.